The 5 T cell receptor beta chains below were found in one sample sequenced in a study of control samples from healthy donors and cancer patients. Data came from immunoSEQ multiplex PCR; TCRdb stores just in-frame clones and leaves some out. The table lists approximately 86,000 clones, about 85% of them singletons. The sequencing input was blood. The receptors were sampled from a woman aged 35 to 49 in good health.

Only a few counts were recorded for this clone. The chain employs TRBV27 and TRBJ1-1; no reliable D call. Germline CDR1 reads MNHEY; CDR2 reads SMNVEV (reference sequence). This CDR3 is 14 amino acids long. The ends were cut back, 1 base at V and 3 bases at J, with 9 bases in the middle. The CDR3 region has the DNA TGTGCCAGCAGTTTATATGAGCAGTACACTGAAGCTTTCTTT. It encodes CASSLYEQYTEAFF.

This clone was counted between two and nine times. V is TRBV19 and J is TRBJ2-1; 8 bases line up with TRBD2. Germline lookup yields CDR1 LNHDA and CDR2 SQIVND (reference sequence). CDR3 length equals 14 residues. The V gene end was trimmed by 6 bases and the J gene end by 4 bases; junction bases not matched to a gene: 5. CDR3 loop: CASRVRGGYNEQFF. CDR3 in DNA: TGTGCCAGTAGAGTGCGCGGGGGGTACAATGAGCAGTTCTTC.

This rearrangement joins TRBV10-3 to TRBJ1-5; D gene ambiguous. The CDR3 has 14 residues. Germline CDR1 is ENHRY and CDR2 is SYGVKD. Trimming shortened V by 4 bases and J by 2 bases, and 9 bases separated the two germline ends. The CDR3 region has the DNA TGTGCCATCAGTGGGGCAGAACGCAATCAGCCCCAGCATTTT. Protein product: CAISGAERNQPQHF.

The rearrangement uses TRBV18 and TRBJ1-1, with D perhaps TRBD1 (5 bases). V lost 1 base to trimming and J lost 0 bases, with 6 bases between them. CDR1 is KGHSH and CDR2 is LQKENI in the germline V gene. The CDR3 runs 14 residues. CDR3 in amino acids: CASSPQGLNTEAFF. CDR3 DNA sequence: TGTGCCAGCTCACCACAGGGGCTGAACACTGAAGCTTTCTTT.

The chain uses TRBV10-3 and TRBJ1-1; D might be TRBD1 (6 bases). V lost 7 bases, J lost 0 bases, and 9 bases lay in between. Germline CDR1 and CDR2: ENHRY and SYGVKD. The CDR3 has 13 amino acids. The CDR3 DNA is TGTGCCATCACCTGGGACATGAACACTGAAGCTTTCTTT. Protein sequence: CAITWDMNTEAFF.